Given below is one T cell receptor beta chain in context. The antigen remains undetermined. V was clipped by 2 bases and J by 6 bases, with 12 bases between them. CDR3 length: 14 amino acids. Per germline, CDR1 MNHEY and CDR2 SVGAGI. The data were taken from a study of CD8 T cells in ankylosing spondylitis. Overall study findings and caveats: Clones linked to disease were reported to show significant enrichment in matched ankylosing spondylitis synovial fluid. A TCR beta motif made of about 8 highly homologous variants seemed typical of ankylosing spondylitis blood. A number of the motif variants had already been described in reactive arthritis synovial fluid and blood.

5'-RACE, quantitative and with molecular barcodes, yielded the TCR beta libraries. TCRdb ran MiXCR on the 5' RACE reads and lists one entry per CDR3 protein. The table includes 750,000 to 850,000 distinct CDR3 sequences, approximately 12% detected once. The chain uses TRBV6-5 and TRBJ2-3; D remains ambiguous. The sequence derives from a male donor with ankylosing spondylitis. The sequencing input was blood, either unsorted or a sorted T cell fraction (not recorded which). The CDR3, as DNA: TGTGCCAGCAGTTACGGCACTGCCCCGGATACGCAGTATTTT. Its protein product is CASSYGTAPDTQYF.